The 9 T cell receptor beta chains presented below share a single source sample, sequenced in a study of blood T cell repertoires in COVID-19. Some clones are missing from TCRdb's copy, which holds only in-frame ones; the method was immunoSEQ multiplex PCR. The sample lists under 35,000 clones, around 87% seen once, with about 6% in the top ten. The sample comprised peripheral blood. The origin of the receptors is a human donor in a cohort sampled during active COVID-19.

This sequence joins TRBV2 and TRBJ1-5; D gene ambiguous. Looked up from germline, CDR1 is SNHLY and CDR2 is FYNNEI. This CDR3 spans 14 amino acids. V lost 4 bases, J lost 5 bases, and 12 bases lay in between. For the CDR3, the DNA is TGTGCCAGCAGTGCGACAAATGGGTATCAGCCCCAGCATTTT. This codes for CASSATNGYQPQHF.

The chain couples TRBV6-2 or TRBV6-3 to TRBJ1-2, with D unresolved. The CDR3 is 12 residues long. Germline V CDR1 and CDR2: MNHEY, SVGEGT. V lost 4 bases, J lost 5 bases, and 8 bases lay in between. The CDR3 loop reads CASSSFRYGYTF. The CDR3 DNA reads as TGTGCCAGCAGTTCGTTCCGGTATGGCTACACCTTC.

The chain combines TRBV5-1 with TRBJ2-7; 9 bases map to TRBD1. J lost 9 bases, V lost 4 bases, and 14 bases had no gene match. CDR3 size: 15 residues. Looked up from germline, CDR1 is SGHRS and CDR2 is YFSETQ. CDR3: CASSKDRDRVTGQYF. The CDR3, as DNA: TGCGCCAGCAGCAAAGATCGGGACAGGGTTACGGGGCAGTACTTC.

This chain uses TRBV5-4 with TRBJ1-2; 7 bases map to TRBD1. Trimming at V came to 3 bases and at J to 4 bases, leaving 6 bases not matched to a gene. Looked up from germline, CDR1 is SGHNT and CDR2 is YYREEE (reference sequence). The CDR3 totals 14 residues. CDR3 in amino acids: CASSSETGLYGYTF. CDR3 sequence (DNA): TGTGCCAGCAGCTCAGAGACAGGGCTCTATGGCTACACCTTC.

The chain links TRBV18 to TRBJ1-2, with TRBD1 matching 9 bases. Germline V gene lookup returns CDR1 KGHSH and CDR2 LQKENI. J was trimmed by 3 bases and V by 0 bases; bases with no gene match: 2. CDR3 length: 15 amino acids. CDR3 amino acids: CASSPPGTGYYGYTF. The CDR3 DNA sequence: TGTGCCAGCTCACCACCCGGGACAGGGTACTATGGCTACACCTTC.

V and J are TRBV10-3 and TRBJ1-2, with TRBD1 as a possible D gene (5 bases). V was shortened by 7 bases and J by 6 bases, with 15 bases between the two germline ends. This CDR3 region has 13 residues. Germline lookup yields CDR1 ENHRY and CDR2 SYGVKD. As DNA, the CDR3 is TGTGCCATCACCTGGAGCCAGGGTGATGGCTACACCTTC. This translates into CAITWSQGDGYTF.

The chain joins TRBV15 to TRBJ1-1; TRBD1 might be the D (6 bases). There are 14 residues in the CDR3. V was shortened by 0 bases and J by 1 base, with 6 bases between the two germline ends. The germline V gene has CDR1 LNHNV and CDR2 YYDKDF (reference sequence). DNA of the CDR3: TGTGCCACCAGCAGAGACAGGGGGAACACTGAAGCTTTCTTT. This encodes CATSRDRGNTEAFF. Using reference TRBV15 and TRBJ1-1 for the parts outside the CDR3, the full variable domain is DAMVIQNPRYQVTQFGKPVTLSCSQTLNHNVMYWYQQKSSQAPKLLFHYYDKDFNNEADTPDNFQSRRPNTSFCFLDIRSPGLGDTAMYLCATSRDRGNTEAFFGQGTRLTVV.

The V gene is TRBV28, the J gene TRBJ1-5, with D possibly TRBD1 on 5 matching bases. Germline V gives CDR1 MDHEN, CDR2 SYDVKM. CDR3 size: 15 residues. Trimming shortened V by 7 bases and J by 0 bases, and 13 bases separated the two germline ends. The CDR3 DNA reads TGTGCCAGCAAGGGGCACGGCGATAGCAATCAGCCCCAGCATTTT. This codes for CASKGHGDSNQPQHF.

A single count supports this clone. CDR3 DNA sequence: TGCGCCAGCAGCATAGGGACAGGGGGTCGGCAGCCCCAGCATTTT. This encodes CASSIGTGGRQPQHF. The chain employs TRBV5-1 and TRBJ1-5; TRBD1 matches at 11 bases. Trimming removed 4 bases from V and 7 bases from J; junction bases left unmatched: 7. This CDR3 is built from 15 residues. Germline V gene lookup returns CDR1 SGHRS and CDR2 YFSETQ.